This entry features one T cell receptor (beta chain) sequence. Its antigen is unidentified. V dropped 6 bases and J dropped 5; count of bases not matched to a gene: 6. Germline V gene sequence: CDR1 SQVTM, CDR2 ANQGSEA. The CDR3 spans 14 residues. The source of the sample is a study of graft-versus-host responses after intestinal transplantation. Study results and caveats: The recipient marrow held GvH clones, and some of them showed up first in ileum or blood.

The repertoire was sequenced with immunoSEQ multiplex PCR; TCRdb's copy has only in-frame clones and lacks some. The data show about 80,000 clones, less than 90% seen once. The receptor comes from a human donor who received an intestinal transplant. The source was unstimulated CD4+ T cells sorted from spleen or lymph node cells, collected before intestinal transplant. J is TRBJ2-3 and V is TRBV29-1; 12 bases match TRBD2. The CDR3 here is CSVDGLAGRDTQYF. CDR3 DNA sequence: TGCAGCGTGGACGGACTAGCGGGGAGAGATACGCAGTATTTT.